One sample yielded the 20 T cell receptor beta chains listed below, sequenced in a study of blood T cell repertoires in COVID-19. Repertoires were generated with immunoSEQ multiplex PCR, while TCRdb's copy carries only in-frame clones and drops some. The sample lists 100,000 to 150,000 clones; roughly 83% were seen once. Sequencing was done on a sample of peripheral blood. Receptor source: a man between 40 and 49 years old with active or convalescent COVID-19.

The V and J genes are TRBV7-9 and TRBJ2-2, with 10 positions matching TRBD1. Germline CDR1 SEHNR, CDR2 FQNEAQ (reference sequence). This CDR3 region has 18 residues. The V and J ends lost 4 bases and 7 bases, in that order; junction bases with no gene match: 15. Here the CDR3 DNA reads TGTGCCAGCAGCTCGCGACCGGGACAGGGGAATTCTGGCGGGGAGCTGTTTTTT. Translated: CASSSRPGQGNSGGELFF.

The rearrangement joins TRBV6-1 to TRBJ1-2; TRBD1 matches at 10 bases. The CDR3 is made up of 15 amino acids. Germline CDR1 reads MNHNS; CDR2 reads SASEGT. Trimming removed 3 bases from V and 6 bases from J; junction bases left unmatched: 7. CDR3 region: CASSDTGTGADGYTF. The CDR3 region has the DNA TGTGCCAGCAGTGACACGGGGACAGGGGCTGATGGCTACACCTTC.

The chain combines TRBV5-6 with TRBJ1-2; no clear D. The CDR3 is made up of 14 amino acids. From germline, CDR1 is SGHDT and CDR2 YYEEEE. Trimming shortened V by 2 bases and J by 1 base, and 9 bases separated the two germline ends. In nucleotides, the CDR3 is TGTGCCAGCAGCTTCGTCCACGGTAACTATGGCTACACCTTC. Protein product: CASSFVHGNYGYTF.

V is TRBV14 and J is TRBJ1-2; TRBD1 matches at 8 bases. Germline V gene data show CDR1 as SGHDN and CDR2 as FVKESK. CDR3 length equals 13 residues. V gave up 5 bases and J gave up 3 bases; unmatched junction bases: 2. The CDR3 loop reads CASSAGGHYGYTF. In nucleotides, the CDR3 is TGTGCCAGCAGCGCAGGGGGCCACTATGGCTACACCTTC.

The chain couples TRBV30 to TRBJ2-7, with 9 bases fitting TRBD1. Germline-derived CDR1 and CDR2 are GTSNPN and SVGIG (reference sequence). V shed 3 bases, J shed 8 bases, and the junction held 11 bases outside the gene matches. The CDR3 spans 14 residues. The CDR3 loop is CAWRGGQGVGKQYF. CDR3 nucleotide sequence: TGTGCCTGGAGGGGGGGACAGGGAGTTGGGAAGCAGTACTTC.

The V call is TRBV27, the J call TRBJ2-7, with 10 bases fitting TRBD1. The CDR3 has 15 residues. V gave up 5 bases and J gave up 6 bases; unmatched junction bases: 10. Germline CDR1 is MNHEY and CDR2 is SMNVEV (reference sequence). CDR3 sequence (DNA): TGTGCCAGCAGTGCCTCCGGGACAGGGGAGGGCGAGCAGTACTTC. This translates into CASSASGTGEGEQYF.

This clone occurred many times. V is TRBV11-2 and J is TRBJ2-3, with D unclear. The V gene lost 5 bases and the J gene lost 2 bases, with 5 bases spanning the gap. CDR1 SGHAT and CDR2 FQNNGV come from the germline V gene. CDR3 length equals 12 residues. The CDR3 DNA sequence: TGTGCCAGCAGCCAACACACAGATACGCAGTATTTT. It yields the protein CASSQHTDTQYF.

The CDR3 sequence: CASSFRLTGSEKLFF. The CDR3 DNA reads TGTGCCAGCAGCTTCCGGTTGACAGGGAGTGAAAAACTGTTTTTT. The J gene is TRBJ1-4, the V gene TRBV5-5, with 7 bases identical to TRBD1. The trim removed 2 bases at V and 7 bases at J, leaving 8 bases unmatched. Germline CDR1 is SGHKS and CDR2 is YYEKEE (reference sequence). The length of the CDR3 is 15 residues. The variable domain in full, with the rest retrieved from reference TRBV5-5 and TRBJ1-4, is DAGVTQSPTHLIKTRGQQVTLRCSPISGHKSVSWYQQVLGQGPQFIFQYYEKEERGRGNFPDRFSARQFPNYSSELNVNALLLGDSALYLCASSFRLTGSEKLFFGSGTQLSVL.

The rearrangement joins TRBV19 to TRBJ2-7, with 9 positions matching TRBD1. Germline V gene data show CDR1 as LNHDA and CDR2 as SQIVND (reference sequence). This CDR3 contains 14 residues. V lost 5 bases to trimming and J lost 4 bases; unmatched junction nucleotides: 6. CDR3 loop: CASSPGTGIYEQYF. For the CDR3, the DNA is TGTGCCAGTAGTCCCGGGACAGGGATTTACGAGCAGTACTTC.

This CDR3 reads CASSPLGTQGANEQYF. The CDR3 DNA reads as TGTGCCAGCAGCCCTTTGGGAACTCAGGGCGCCAACGAGCAGTACTTC. The chain has TRBV7-9 and TRBJ2-7, with a possible D match to TRBD1 (5 bases). The CDR3 sequence is 16 residues long. Trimming pared 5 bases from V and 5 bases from J, leaving 22 bases between. Germline CDR1 and CDR2: SEHNR and FQNEAQ (reference sequence).

This clone occurred a few times. The chain is built from TRBV5-1 and TRBJ2-2; 9 bases match TRBD1. Germline lookup yields CDR1 SGHRS and CDR2 YFSETQ. The junction had 6 bases not matched to a gene; V was cut back by 5 bases and J by 1 base. There are 16 residues in the CDR3. The CDR3 DNA reads TGCGCCAGCAGTTCGGCGGGACAGGGGAACACCGGGGAGCTGTTTTTT. This translates into CASSSAGQGNTGELFF.

This rearrangement joins TRBV6-5 to TRBJ2-2; 7 bases line up with TRBD1. This CDR3 contains 16 residues. Germline V gene sequence: CDR1 MNHEY, CDR2 SVGAGI. The V and J ends lost 2 bases and 1 base, in that order; junction bases with no gene match: 4. CDR3 sequence reads: CASSYPRQGNTGELFF. The CDR3 DNA sequence: TGTGCCAGCAGTTACCCACGACAGGGGAACACCGGGGAGCTGTTTTTT.

The chain links TRBV2 to TRBJ2-5; TRBD2 matches 10 bases. V was pared by 3 bases and J by 4 bases, with 11 bases of the junction left unmatched. This CDR3 spans 17 amino acids. The germline V gene encodes CDR1 SNHLY and CDR2 FYNNEI. The CDR3 is CASSDMASGRIGETQYF. The CDR3 nucleotides read TGTGCCAGCAGTGATATGGCTAGCGGGAGAATTGGAGAGACCCAGTACTTC.

About this clone itself: This sample also contains other DNA sequences that code for the same CDR3. This chain uses TRBV3-1 (or the pseudogene TRBV3-2) with TRBJ1-4; no clear D. Germline CDR1 LGHDT, CDR2 YNNKEL (reference sequence). The V and J ends lost 0 bases and 0 bases respectively, with 8 bases between them. The CDR3 is made up of 16 amino acids. The CDR3 DNA follows: TGTGCCAGCAGCCAAGATCGCGGTGCAACTAATGAAAAACTGTTTTTT. Translated: CASSQDRGATNEKLFF.

DNA of the CDR3: TGTGCCAGCAGCCGCGAAGGGGGACCAAAAAACATTCAGTACTTC. Protein sequence: CASSREGGPKNIQYF. The chain couples TRBV7-2 to TRBJ2-4, with TRBD1 as a possible D gene (6 bases). The germline gives CDR1 SGHTA, CDR2 FQGNSA. Trimming shortened V by 5 bases and J by 4 bases, and 15 bases separated the two germline ends. The CDR3 covers 15 residues.

Turning to this clone: Other DNA sequences within the sample encode an identical CDR3. The rearrangement links TRBV30 to TRBJ1-5; TRBD1 matches at 7 bases. After removal of 4 bases from V and 1 base from J, the junction contained 1 base not matched to a gene. Per germline, CDR1 GTSNPN and CDR2 SVGIG (reference sequence). The CDR3 contains 13 residues. CDR3 amino acids: CAWNRGSNQPQHF. In DNA, the CDR3 is TGTGCCTGGAACAGGGGAAGCAATCAGCCCCAGCATTTT.

The chain links TRBV5-1 to TRBJ1-1, with 9 positions matching TRBD1. Germline values: CDR1 SGHRS, CDR2 YFSETQ. The CDR3 runs to 13 residues. V was pared by 4 bases and J by 7 bases, with 5 bases of the junction left unmatched. CDR3 sequence reads: CASSKDRGFEAFF. DNA for the CDR3: TGCGCCAGCAGCAAGGACAGGGGTTTTGAAGCTTTCTTT.

The rearrangement uses TRBV4-3 and TRBJ1-1; D unresolved. Germline V lookup: CDR1 LGHNA, CDR2 YSLEER. This CDR3 is 15 amino acids long. Between the trimmed V and J ends, which lost 0 bases and 1 base, there was a span of 9 bases. CDR3 in DNA: TGCGCCAGCAGCCAAGAAATGAAGCGGAACACTGAAGCTTTCTTT. Translating gives CASSQEMKRNTEAFF.

The CDR3 sequence is CASSITSGSYEQYF. CDR3 nucleotides: TGTGCCAGTAGTATTACTAGCGGGAGTTACGAGCAGTACTTC. The V and J genes are TRBV19 and TRBJ2-7; 11 bases match TRBD2. CDR1 and CDR2 (germline): LNHDA, SQIVND (reference sequence). This CDR3 contains 14 residues. The J segment lost 4 bases and the V segment lost 3 bases, leaving 2 bases of the junction unmatched. The whole variable domain, filled in from reference TRBV19 and TRBJ2-7, reads DGGITQSPKYLFRKEGQNVTLSCEQNLNHDAMYWYRQDPGQGLRLIYYSQIVNDFQKGDIAEGYSVSREKKESFPLTVTSAQKNPTAFYLCASSITSGSYEQYFGPGTRLTVT.

The CDR3 loop reads CASSLGTVNYGYTF. The DNA for the CDR3 is TGTGCCAGCAGCCTGGGGACAGTCAACTATGGCTACACCTTC. The J gene is TRBJ1-2, the V gene TRBV7-9, with TRBD1 matching 7 bases. Germline loops: CDR1 SEHNR, CDR2 FQNEAQ (reference sequence). The V and J ends lost 5 bases and 2 bases, in that order; junction bases with no gene match: 5. The CDR3 totals 14 residues.